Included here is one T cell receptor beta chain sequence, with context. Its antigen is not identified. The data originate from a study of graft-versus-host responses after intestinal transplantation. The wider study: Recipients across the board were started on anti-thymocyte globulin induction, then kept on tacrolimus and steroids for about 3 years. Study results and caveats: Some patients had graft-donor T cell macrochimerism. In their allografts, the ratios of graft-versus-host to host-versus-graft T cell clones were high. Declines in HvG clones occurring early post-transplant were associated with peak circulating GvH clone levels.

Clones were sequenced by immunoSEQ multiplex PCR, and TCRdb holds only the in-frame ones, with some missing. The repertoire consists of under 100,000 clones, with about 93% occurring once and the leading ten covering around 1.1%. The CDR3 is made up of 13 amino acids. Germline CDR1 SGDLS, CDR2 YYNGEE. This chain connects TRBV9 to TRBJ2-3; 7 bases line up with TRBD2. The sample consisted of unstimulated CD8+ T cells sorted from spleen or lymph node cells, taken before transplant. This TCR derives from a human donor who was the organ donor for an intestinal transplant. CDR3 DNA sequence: TGTGCTTCAGGCGGGACTATCACAGATACGCAGTATTTT. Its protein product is CASGGTITDTQYF.